This TCR beta chain derives from a study of Ad26.COV2.S vaccination and SARS-CoV-2 variants. Data came from immunoSEQ multiplex PCR; TCRdb stores just in-frame clones and leaves some out. The sample records around 310,000 clones, 85% to 90% being singletons. Between the trimmed V and J ends, which lost 4 bases and 5 bases, there was a span of 8 bases. The CDR3 contains 12 residues. Described treatment: around 19 received Ad26.COV2.S at low or high dose, single or two shots; 5 received placebo; per-sample allocation not given. Sampling was done on day 63 after the first vaccine or placebo injection. Whoever gave the sample was an adult aged 18-55 years in Boston.

Sequences were derived from peripheral blood, sampled in a trial of Ad26.COV2.S vaccine versus placebo. This clonotype originated in a person between 18 and 59 years old who received the Ad26.COV2.S COVID-19 vaccine or a placebo. The V call is TRBV12-3 or TRBV12-4, the J call TRBJ2-5; tentative D call: TRBD1 (5 bases). CDR3 DNA: TGTGCCAGCAGTTCCAGGGTGGAGACCCAGTACTTC. This sequence encodes CASSSRVETQYF.